The 20 T cell receptor beta chains below were found in one sample sequenced in a study of cytomegalovirus exposure and HLA in healthy donors. Researchers ran the PCR with 60 Vbeta and 13 Jbeta primers. The assay was immunoSEQ multiplex PCR, and TCRdb's table has in-frame clones only and misses some. This sample's table reports tens of thousands of clones. What was sequenced was PBMCs. These receptors came from a girl between 10 and 17 years old in good health and CMV-seropositive.

CDR3 in amino acids: CASSMERGYYEQYF. CDR3 in DNA: TGTGCCAGCTCAATGGAAAGGGGCTACTACGAGCAGTACTTC. The chain links TRBV18 to TRBJ2-7; TRBD1 might be the D (5 bases). Germline CDR1 KGHSH, CDR2 LQKENI. The V end was cut by 5 bases, the J end by 3 bases, with 14 bases between. The CDR3 has 14 residues.

The chain is built from TRBV29-1 and TRBJ2-1; 12 nucleotides agree with TRBD1. The CDR3 contains 17 residues. V gave up 7 bases and J gave up 6 bases; unmatched junction bases: 16. From germline, CDR1 is SQVTM and CDR2 ANQGSEA. CDR3 sequence: CSGSGTGGARRANEQFF. CDR3 bases: TGCAGCGGCTCCGGGACAGGGGGCGCTCGGCGGGCCAATGAGCAGTTCTTC.

The chain couples TRBV25-1 to TRBJ2-1; D gene uncertain. Trimming pared 2 bases from V and 5 bases from J, leaving 13 bases between. Germline V lookup: CDR1 MGHDK, CDR2 SYGVNS. The CDR3 is 15 residues long. CDR3 amino acids: CASSELYRSHNEQFF. The CDR3 coding sequence is TGTGCCAGCAGTGAACTATATCGGTCACACAATGAGCAGTTCTTC.

The chain is built from TRBV27 and TRBJ1-2, with 7 bases identical to TRBD1. The CDR3 sequence is 18 residues long. V trimming: 1 base; J trimming: 4 bases; junction bases outside the gene matches: 15. The germline gives CDR1 MNHEY, CDR2 SMNVEV (reference sequence). The CDR3 loop reads CASSLFLIEGQNFYGYTF. The CDR3 region has the DNA TGTGCCAGCAGTTTATTCCTCATAGAGGGACAGAACTTCTATGGCTACACCTTC.

The V and J genes are TRBV5-6 and TRBJ2-7; D might be TRBD2 (6 bases). The germline CDR1 and CDR2 sequences are SGHDT and YYEEEE. CDR3 length equals 15 residues. Trimming shortened V by 0 bases and J by 2 bases, and 12 bases separated the two germline ends. CDR3 amino acids: CASSLDTGGPYEQYF. The CDR3 DNA reads as TGTGCCAGCAGCTTGGACACCGGGGGACCCTACGAGCAGTACTTC. Filled out from reference TRBV5-6 and TRBJ2-7, the complete variable domain reads DAGVTQSPTHLIKTRGQQVTLRCSPKSGHDTVSWYQQALGQGPQFIFQYYEEEERQRGNFPDRFSGHQFPNYSSELNVNALLLGDSALYLCASSLDTGGPYEQYFGPGTRLTVT.

The chain links TRBV19 to TRBJ1-6, with a possible D match to TRBD1 (5 bases). The ends were cut back, 4 bases at V and 10 bases at J, with 20 bases in the middle. Per germline, CDR1 LNHDA and CDR2 SQIVND (reference sequence). The CDR3 consists of 16 residues. The CDR3 DNA follows: TGTGCCAGTAGTACCAATGGGGCCAATATCGGCTCACCCCTCCACTTT. Its translation is CASSTNGANIGSPLHF. The full variable domain, in which reference TRBV19 and TRBJ1-6 provide the parts outside the CDR3, is DGGITQSPKYLFRKEGQNVTLSCEQNLNHDAMYWYRQDPGQGLRLIYYSQIVNDFQKGDIAEGYSVSREKKESFPLTVTSAQKNPTAFYLCASSTNGANIGSPLHFGNGTRLTVT.

The J gene is TRBJ1-5, the V gene TRBV2, with no clear D. V was pared by 6 bases and J by 3 bases, with 15 bases between. Germline V gene sequence: CDR1 SNHLY, CDR2 FYNNEI. This CDR3 region has 15 residues. The CDR3 spells CASREGSYPNQPQHF. The CDR3 coding sequence is TGTGCCAGCAGGGAGGGATCGTACCCCAATCAGCCCCAGCATTTT.

The rearrangement uses TRBV29-1 and TRBJ2-3; 8 bases agree with TRBD1. V lost 2 bases, J lost 2 bases, and 18 bases stayed unmatched. The CDR3 runs to 19 residues. Germline-derived CDR1 and CDR2 are SQVTM and ANQGSEA. CDR3 in DNA: TGCAGCGTTGAAACACACCGGCCGGACAGGGCGCGGTACACAGATACGCAGTATTTT. This gives the protein CSVETHRPDRARYTDTQYF.

The chain is built from TRBV19 and TRBJ1-2; 10 bases agree with TRBD1. Per germline, CDR1 LNHDA and CDR2 SQIVND (reference sequence). The V gene end was trimmed by 9 bases and the J gene end by 6 bases; junction bases not matched to a gene: 4. This CDR3 has 12 amino acids. CDR3 DNA sequence: TGTGCCAGCCGACAGGGGGCTAATGGCTACACCTTC. Amino acids: CASRQGANGYTF. The variable domain in full, completed from reference TRBV19 and TRBJ1-2, reads DGGITQSPKYLFRKEGQNVTLSCEQNLNHDAMYWYRQDPGQGLRLIYYSQIVNDFQKGDIAEGYSVSREKKESFPLTVTSAQKNPTAFYLCASRQGANGYTFGSGTRLTVV.

V usage is TRBV9 and J usage is TRBJ2-3, with D unresolved. Trimming stripped 3 bases from V and 8 bases from J, with 19 bases between. Germline lookup yields CDR1 SGDLS and CDR2 YYNGEE. This CDR3 region has 15 residues. CDR3 bases: TGTGCCAGCAGCGGATTGCCTAATCACGTCCCTACGCAGTATTTT. Translating it yields CASSGLPNHVPTQYF.

The chain uses TRBV7-2 and TRBJ2-3; weak D call: TRBD1 (5 bases). The CDR3 is 14 amino acids. CDR1 is SGHTA, CDR2 FQGNSA, per germline. The ends were cut back, 1 base at V and 6 bases at J, with 11 bases in the middle. The CDR3 here is CASSLDRSPDTQYF. Here the CDR3 DNA reads TGTGCCAGCAGCTTAGACAGGAGTCCGGATACGCAGTATTTT. Supplemented by reference TRBV7-2 and TRBJ2-3, the full variable domain reads GAGVSQSPSNKVTEKGKDVELRCDPISGHTALYWYRQSLGQGLEFLIYFQGNSAPDKSGLPSDRFSAERTGGSVSTLTIQRTQQEDSAVYLCASSLDRSPDTQYFGPGTRLTVL.

CDR3 sequence: CASSPGQPGRETQYF. For the CDR3, the DNA is TGTGCCAGCAGCCCAGGACAGCCGGGTCGGGAGACCCAGTACTTC. This chain connects TRBV13 to TRBJ2-5, with a tentative D call TRBD1 (6 bases). V was clipped by 5 bases and J by 5 bases, with 18 bases between them. The CDR3 length is 15 residues. The germline V gene encodes CDR1 PRHDT and CDR2 FYEKMQ (reference sequence). Full variable domain (remainder filled in from reference TRBV13 and TRBJ2-5): AAGVIQSPRHLIKEKRETATLKCYPIPRHDTVYWYQQGPGQDPQFLISFYEKMQSDKGSIPDRFSAQQFSDYHSELNMSSLELGDSALYFCASSPGQPGRETQYFGPGTRLLVL.

V usage is TRBV5-8 and J usage is TRBJ2-5; D is perhaps TRBD1 (6 bases). CDR1 and CDR2 from the germline V gene are SGHTS and YDEGEE. The CDR3 runs 15 residues. V gave up 4 bases and J gave up 2 bases, with 15 bases separating them. This CDR3 reads CASSKRTASQETQYF. The CDR3 DNA follows: TGTGCCAGCAGCAAGAGGACAGCCAGTCAAGAGACCCAGTACTTC.

This chain links TRBV13 with TRBJ2-7; 9 bases agree with TRBD1. Germline assignment: CDR1 PRHDT and CDR2 FYEKMQ (reference sequence). The J segment lost 4 bases and the V segment lost 4 bases, leaving 5 bases of the junction unmatched. The CDR3 sequence is 14 residues long. Here the CDR3 reads CASSSRTGDYEQYV. The CDR3 DNA is TGTGCCAGCAGCTCCCGGACAGGGGATTACGAGCAGTACGTC.

The rearrangement links TRBV9 to TRBJ1-5; 8 bases line up with TRBD1. This CDR3 is built from 15 residues. Germline values: CDR1 SGDLS, CDR2 YYNGEE. The ends lost 0 bases at V and 9 bases at J; junction bases unmatched: 8. CDR3 sequence: CASSVDAGGATPQHF. CDR3 sequence (DNA): TGTGCCAGCAGCGTAGATGCAGGGGGCGCGACGCCCCAGCATTTT.

The rearrangement uses TRBV25-1 and TRBJ2-5, with TRBD1 matching 11 bases. The CDR3 has 14 amino acids. CDR1 is MGHDK and CDR2 is SYGVNS in the germline V gene. V lost 6 bases to trimming and J lost 5 bases; unmatched junction nucleotides: 5. CDR3 residues: CASSAGTGGETQYF. The DNA for the CDR3 is TGTGCCAGCAGCGCCGGGACAGGGGGGGAGACCCAGTACTTC.

Note on this clone: At one boundary the junction diverges from the germline segment, which might be a read error. The sample holds other DNA sequences that translate to the same CDR3. This rearrangement joins TRBV2 to TRBJ1-6, with a possible D match to TRBD1 (6 bases). There are 14 residues in the CDR3. Looked up from germline, CDR1 is SNHLY and CDR2 is FYNNEI. CDR3 residues: CASSLYQGNSPLHF. DNA of the CDR3: TGTGCCAGCAGTCTGTACCAGGGGAATTCACCCCTACACTTT.

The chain recombines TRBV2 with TRBJ2-7; the match to TRBD1 covers 7 bases. This CDR3 has 14 residues. Looked up from germline, CDR1 is SNHLY and CDR2 is FYNNEI. Trimming at V came to 5 bases and at J to 6 bases, leaving 10 bases not matched to a gene. CDR3: CASSTGTEVSEQYF. CDR3 DNA: TGTGCCAGCAGTACTGGGACAGAAGTAAGCGAGCAGTACTTC.

The J gene is TRBJ1-6, the V gene TRBV4-1; possibly TRBD1 for D (6 bases). Deletions cut 0 bases from V and 6 bases from J, with 12 bases between. Germline assignment: CDR1 MGHRA and CDR2 YSYEKL. This CDR3 spans 16 amino acids. CDR3 sequence: CASSQDPTGPNSPLHF. The CDR3 DNA reads as TGCGCCAGCAGCCAAGACCCGACAGGTCCTAATTCACCCCTCCACTTT.

CDR3 in DNA: TGTGCCAGCAGTGGCCCGGGACAGGGCGAGCAGTACTTC. Translated: CASSGPGQGEQYF. The gene calls are TRBV6-5 and TRBJ2-7, with 9 bases that match TRBD1. V lost 5 bases and J lost 6; bases outside the gene matches: 5. Germline CDR1 MNHEY, CDR2 SVGAGI. This CDR3 region has 13 residues.